One sample yielded the 27 T cell receptor beta chains listed below, sequenced in a study of T-cell reconstitution after alpha-beta-depleted transplantation in children. Preparation of the TCRbeta library involved a method that used unique molecular identifiers. TCRdb independently ran MiXCR on the PCR reads; one entry per CDR3 protein. The table includes about 190,000 distinct CDR3 sequences, about 6.3% detected once. Sequenced here: PBMCs from the stem cell graft donor, sampled from the stem cell graft. Every receptor here comes from a human donor who donated a stem cell graft to a child with Wiskott-Aldrich syndrome.

This clonotype was detected many times. The chain has TRBV24-1 and TRBJ2-5; D unclear. This CDR3 spans 16 amino acids. Germline V gene lookup returns CDR1 KGHDR and CDR2 SFDVKD. V was pared by 0 bases and J by 3 bases, with 13 bases between. Here the CDR3 reads CATSDLAGPSEETQYF. CDR3 DNA sequence: TGTGCCACCAGTGATTTGGCCGGGCCAAGTGAAGAGACCCAGTACTTC.

In this sample, this clonotype turned up many times. The chain has TRBV5-1 and TRBJ2-2; possibly TRBD1 for D (5 bases). V lost 1 base, J lost 2 bases, and 12 bases lay in between. The length of the CDR3 is 16 residues. Germline loops: CDR1 SGHRS, CDR2 YFSETQ. CDR3 sequence: CASSLYRGSNTGELFF. The CDR3 DNA follows: TGCGCCAGCAGCTTGTATAGGGGATCTAACACCGGGGAGCTGTTTTTT.

This clonotype showed up many times. V is TRBV7-6 and J is TRBJ2-7; D might be TRBD1 or TRBD2, each matching 6 bases. Germline CDR1 is SGHVS and CDR2 is FNYEAQ. The CDR3 loop spans 16 amino acids. Deletions cut 1 base from V and 0 bases from J, with 13 bases between. As DNA, the CDR3 is TGTGCCAGCAGCTTAGAGGGGGGTTCGAGCTCCTACGAGCAGTACTTC. This translates into CASSLEGGSSSYEQYF.

This clonotype was found many times. This chain connects TRBV20-1 to TRBJ2-7; D uncertain. Deletions cut 3 bases from V and 0 bases from J, with 9 bases between. Germline CDR1 DFQATT, CDR2 SNEGSKA (reference sequence). The CDR3 totals 13 residues. Here the CDR3 DNA reads TGCAGTGCTAGTAATGGATCCTCCTACGAGCAGTACTTC. Protein sequence: CSASNGSSYEQYF.

V is TRBV12-3 or TRBV12-4 and J is TRBJ2-2; D gene unclear. The CDR3 is 15 amino acids. The germline V and J ends were trimmed by 3 bases and 4 bases, with 12 bases remaining between them. CDR3 coding DNA: TGTGCCAGCAGTTTCTTCCCCCCGTTCACCGGGGAGCTGTTTTTT. Protein sequence: CASSFFPPFTGELFF.

This clonotype was counted at least ten times. The CDR3 region has the DNA TGTGCCAGCAGATCAACAAAGTTCACAGATACGCAGTATTTT. Residues: CASRSTKFTDTQYF. V is TRBV3-1 and J is TRBJ2-3; D is undetermined. V was trimmed by 6 bases and J by 2 bases, leaving 12 bases between them. This CDR3 is built from 14 residues. CDR1 LGHDT and CDR2 YNNKEL come from the germline V gene (reference sequence).

As to this clonotype: Relative to the germline gene, one junction end is altered; a read error may explain this. The V gene is TRBV7-2, the J gene TRBJ2-1; 10 bases are shared with TRBD2. Germline values: CDR1 SGHTA, CDR2 FQGNSA. This CDR3 spans 15 amino acids. This chain's CDR3 is CASSLGTSGALGLGF. DNA for the CDR3: TGTGCCAGCAGCTTAGGGACTAGCGGCGCCTTGGGTTTAGGGTTC.

This clonotype was found a few times. The CDR3 loop is CAIISDRNEADTQYF. The CDR3, as DNA: TGTGCCATCATCTCGGACAGAAATGAGGCTGATACGCAGTATTTT. The genes are TRBV10-3 and TRBJ2-3; TRBD1 is a possible D gene (6 bases). Germline CDR1 is ENHRY and CDR2 is SYGVKD. CDR3 length: 15 amino acids. V lost 7 bases and J 6 bases, leaving 20 bases between the germline ends.

The chain carries TRBV4-1 and TRBJ2-4, with 10 bases aligning to TRBD2. Trimming took 0 bases from V and 3 from J; bases not matched to a gene: 17. This CDR3 is 21 amino acids long. Germline CDR1 is MGHRA and CDR2 is YSYEKL. CDR3 amino acids: CASSQEFSSGRDFISKNIQYF. CDR3 DNA: TGCGCCAGCAGCCAAGAATTCTCCAGCGGGAGGGACTTTATTAGCAAAAACATTCAGTACTTC.

This clonotype appeared many times. The chain recombines TRBV5-5 with TRBJ1-5; D unclear. The CDR3 runs to 15 residues. Trimming removed 0 bases at V and 0 bases at J, with 7 bases between. The germline CDR1 and CDR2 sequences are SGHKS and YYEKEE (reference sequence). The CDR3 DNA follows: TGTGCCAGCAGCTTGGACCCATATAGCAATCAGCCCCAGCATTTT. Its protein product is CASSLDPYSNQPQHF.

There are many counts of this clonotype. The chain combines TRBV30 with TRBJ2-4; TRBD1 is a possible D gene (5 bases). This CDR3 has 15 amino acids. Deletions cut 5 bases from V and 0 bases from J, with 14 bases between. CDR1 is GTSNPN and CDR2 is SVGIG in the germline V gene (reference sequence). The CDR3, as DNA: TGTGCCTGGGAGGAAACAGGTGCAGCCAAAAACATTCAGTACTTC. Amino acid sequence: CAWEETGAAKNIQYF.

This clonotype has a count of ten or more. This sequence joins TRBV5-6 and TRBJ1-4; 9 nucleotides align to TRBD1. Germline V gene lookup returns CDR1 SGHDT and CDR2 YYEEEE. This CDR3 spans 14 amino acids. J lost 6 bases, V lost 3 bases, and 3 bases had no gene match. The CDR3 protein is CASSSRDRDEKLFF. CDR3 coding DNA: TGTGCCAGCAGCTCCCGGGACAGGGATGAAAAACTGTTTTTT. Full variable domain (outside the CDR3, taken from reference TRBV5-6 and TRBJ1-4): DAGVTQSPTHLIKTRGQQVTLRCSPKSGHDTVSWYQQALGQGPQFIFQYYEEEERQRGNFPDRFSGHQFPNYSSELNVNALLLGDSALYLCASSSRDRDEKLFFGSGTQLSVL.

This clonotype appeared many times. This CDR3 is CASRQRQGIGEAFF. As DNA, the CDR3 is TGTGCCAGCAGACAAAGACAGGGGATCGGTGAAGCTTTCTTT. The V call is TRBV6-5, the J call TRBJ1-1; 8 positions match TRBD1. Germline CDR1 and CDR2: MNHEY and SVGAGI. V was clipped by 6 bases and J by 7 bases; unmatched bases: 10. CDR3 length: 14 amino acids.

This clonotype was recorded many times. The chain has TRBV7-9 and TRBJ1-1, with a tentative D call TRBD1 (6 bases). This CDR3 is 15 amino acids long. V was shortened by 1 base and J by 6 bases, with 15 bases between the two germline ends. Germline CDR1 reads SEHNR; CDR2 reads FQNEAQ (reference sequence). The CDR3 loop reads CASSLGEAGVPEAFF. CDR3 DNA sequence: TGTGCCAGCAGCTTAGGTGAAGCAGGGGTCCCTGAAGCTTTCTTT.

This clonotype has ten or more counts. The CDR3 protein is CASRYRDTLSGANVLTF. In DNA, the CDR3 is TGTGCCAGCAGATACCGGGACACGCTCTCTGGGGCCAACGTCCTGACTTTC. The V and J genes are TRBV12-3 or TRBV12-4 and TRBJ2-6, with TRBD1 as a possible D gene (6 bases). V was pared by 6 bases and J by 0 bases, with 15 bases between. The CDR3 is 17 residues long.

This clonotype was seen repeatedly, ten times or more. The V call is TRBV7-2, the J call TRBJ2-1; 11 positions agree with TRBD1. Germline values: CDR1 SGHTA, CDR2 FQGNSA. CDR3 length: 14 amino acids. J gave up 9 bases and V 2 bases, and 3 bases lay outside the gene matches. The CDR3 here is CASSLRTGGIEQFF. The DNA of the CDR3 is TGTGCCAGCAGCTTAAGGACAGGGGGCATTGAGCAGTTCTTC.

This clonotype was seen a handful of times. The rearrangement links TRBV5-1 to TRBJ2-7; 12 positions agree with TRBD1. Germline assignment: CDR1 SGHRS and CDR2 YFSETQ. This CDR3 comprises 15 residues. V was pared by 0 bases and J by 7 bases, with 5 bases of the junction left unmatched. CDR3 sequence reads: CASSLVGQGAQEQYF. CDR3 in DNA: TGCGCCAGCAGCTTGGTGGGACAGGGGGCTCAAGAGCAGTACTTC. Using reference TRBV5-1 and TRBJ2-7 for the parts outside the CDR3, the full variable domain is KAGVTQTPRYLIKTRGQQVTLSCSPISGHRSVSWYQQTPGQGLQFLFEYFSETQRNKGNFPGRFSGRQFSNSRSEMNVSTLELGDSALYLCASSLVGQGAQEQYFGPGTRLTVT.

This clonotype was found many times. This sequence joins TRBV6-1 and TRBJ2-4, with a weak D call TRBD1 (5 bases). Germline values: CDR1 MNHNS, CDR2 SASEGT. The CDR3 is 14 amino acids. V was cut by 5 bases and J by 6 bases, with 14 bases left in between. The CDR3 DNA is TGTGCCAGCAGTCTCAGGGTTCCCCCAAACATTCAGTACTTC. This codes for CASSLRVPPNIQYF.

This clonotype was counted ten times or more. This chain uses TRBV7-9 with TRBJ2-7; D possibly matches TRBD1 or TRBD2 (6 bases each). The CDR3 loop spans 13 amino acids. Germline V CDR1 and CDR2: SEHNR, FQNEAQ (reference sequence). The V end was cut by 5 bases, the J end by 6 bases, with 14 bases between. In nucleotides, the CDR3 is TGTGCCAGCAGCCTACGAGGGGGGTTCGAGCAGTACTTC. This translates into CASSLRGGFEQYF.

This clonotype was counted many times. V and J are TRBV2 and TRBJ2-1, with 8 bases lining up with TRBD2. The CDR3 covers 17 residues. V shed 7 bases and J 4 bases; nucleotides not matched to a gene: 15. From germline, CDR1 is SNHLY and CDR2 FYNNEI. The CDR3: CASNPPSSGGFYNEQFF. In DNA form, the CDR3 reads TGTGCCAGCAACCCTCCATCGAGCGGGGGTTTTTACAATGAGCAGTTCTTC.

This clonotype was found many times. The V call is TRBV14, the J call TRBJ2-1; maybe TRBD2 (6 bases). Germline assignment: CDR1 SGHDN and CDR2 FVKESK. The CDR3 is 17 amino acids. V dropped 2 bases and J dropped 2 bases, with 16 bases sitting between them. CDR3 in amino acids: CASSQMTSKTPYNEQFF. The CDR3 region has the DNA TGTGCCAGCAGCCAAATGACTAGTAAAACCCCCTACAATGAGCAGTTCTTC. Full variable domain (rest looked up from reference TRBV14 and TRBJ2-1): EAGVTQFPSHSVIEKGQTVTLRCDPISGHDNLYWYRRVMGKEIKFLLHFVKESKQDESGMPNNRFLAERTGGTYSTLKVQPAELEDSGVYFCASSQMTSKTPYNEQFFGPGTRLTVL.

The sample holds many counts of this clonotype. The chain has TRBV25-1 and TRBJ2-7; D is perhaps TRBD2 (6 bases). Germline loops: CDR1 MGHDK, CDR2 SYGVNS. The CDR3 runs 14 residues. Deletions cut 4 bases from V and 2 bases from J, with 12 bases between. CDR3 nucleotides: TGTGCCAGCAGTGCTTCGGGACTTACCTACGAGCAGTACTTC. Translation gives CASSASGLTYEQYF.

Many counts were recorded for this clonotype. V and J are TRBV7-2 and TRBJ2-2; D not resolved. The germline CDR1 and CDR2 sequences are SGHTA and FQGNSA. The CDR3 extends over 13 amino acids. Trimming took off 7 bases at V and 1 base at J, with 7 bases between the two ends. The CDR3 loop is CASNNLNTGELFF. The CDR3, as DNA: TGTGCCAGCAACAACTTGAACACCGGGGAGCTGTTTTTT.

This clonotype was observed at least ten times. The V gene is TRBV12-3 or TRBV12-4, the J gene TRBJ2-7; 9 positions agree with TRBD1. With V trimmed by 4 bases and J by 2 bases, 9 bases remained unmatched. The CDR3 loop spans 16 amino acids. The CDR3 loop reads CASSSGQGSVTYEQYF. CDR3 in DNA: TGTGCCAGCAGTTCCGGACAGGGGTCGGTAACCTACGAGCAGTACTTC.

In its sample, this clonotype was seen many times. This sequence joins TRBV20-1 and TRBJ2-6, with D possibly TRBD2 on 7 matching bases. Per the germline V gene, CDR1 is DFQATT and CDR2 is SNEGSKA (reference sequence). The CDR3 sequence is 18 residues long. Trimming stripped 0 bases from V and 4 bases from J, with 19 bases between. The CDR3, as DNA: TGCAGTGCTAGAGATGTAGGGGGGGATGGTGGAGGGGCCAACGTCCTGACTTTC. This codes for CSARDVGGDGGGANVLTF.

At least ten counts were recorded for this clonotype. The gene calls are TRBV9 and TRBJ2-3; 8 nucleotides align to TRBD2. V shed 5 bases and J 6 bases; nucleotides not matched to a gene: 8. The germline V gene encodes CDR1 SGDLS and CDR2 YYNGEE. This CDR3 has 14 amino acids. The CDR3 sequence: CASSPGLAEDTQYF. The DNA of the CDR3 is TGTGCCAGCAGTCCTGGACTAGCTGAGGATACGCAGTATTTT.

To note about this clonotype: Possible read error: a much larger clone is one base away. The chain couples TRBV6-1 to TRBJ1-4, with D unclear. There are 15 residues in the CDR3. Germline assignment: CDR1 MNHNS and CDR2 SASEGT. Here the CDR3 DNA reads TGTGCCAGCAGTGATTTCGAGGGATCTAATGAAAAACTGATTTTT. Protein sequence: CASSDFEGSNEKLIF.